Each of the 26 T cell receptor beta chains below was sequenced from the same sample in a study of T cells in tuberculosis. Clones were sequenced by immunoSEQ multiplex PCR, and TCRdb holds only the in-frame ones, with some missing. The data contain 20,000 to 25,000 clones, about 95% of them singletons. Sequenced sample: PBMCs. The receptors come from a donor between 10 and 35 years old with latent tuberculosis or without tuberculosis infection.

The rearrangement uses TRBV2 and TRBJ2-7; D possibly corresponds to TRBD2 (6 bases). This CDR3 has 14 amino acids. Germline values: CDR1 SNHLY, CDR2 FYNNEI. V shed 7 bases and J shed 3 bases, with 16 bases lying between them. The CDR3 protein is CASNPGTGNYEQYF. The DNA of the CDR3 is TGTGCCAGCAACCCCGGGACTGGAAACTACGAGCAGTACTTC.

For this clone: At one end the junction does not follow the germline gene, possibly because of a read error. In the same sample, other DNA sequences code for this CDR3. CDR3 sequence (DNA): TGTGCCAGCAGCTATCCCCCCACTAGCGTTGGAGATACACAGTATTTT. This translates into CASSYPPTSVGDTQYF. V is TRBV5-4 and J is TRBJ2-3, with TRBD2 identical over 7 bases. CDR3 length equals 16 residues. Germline V gene data show CDR1 as SGHNT and CDR2 as YYREEE (reference sequence).

The rearrangement links TRBV29-1 to TRBJ1-1; D possibly corresponds to TRBD1 (5 bases). From germline, CDR1 is SQVTM and CDR2 ANQGSEA. V lost 6 bases, J lost 1 base, and 9 bases lay in between. The CDR3 sequence is 12 residues long. The DNA for the CDR3 is TGCAGCGTCCCCAGGGAGAACACTGAAGCTTTCTTT. Translating it yields CSVPRENTEAFF.

The gene calls are TRBV5-8 and TRBJ1-2; 10 bases are a match to TRBD1. Trimming took 3 bases from V and 2 from J; bases not matched to a gene: 1. CDR3 length equals 14 residues. The V gene's germline CDR1 is SGHTS and CDR2 YDEGEE. In nucleotides, the CDR3 is TGTGCCAGCAGCTGGGGACAGGGGAACTATGGCTACACCTTC. It codes for CASSWGQGNYGYTF.

The chain recombines TRBV11-2 with TRBJ1-4; D is uncertain. The CDR3 totals 11 residues. V gave up 5 bases and J gave up 5 bases, with 3 bases separating them. Germline CDR1 reads SGHAT; CDR2 reads FQNNGV. The CDR3 here is CASSQNEKLFF. The CDR3 DNA reads as TGTGCCAGCAGCCAGAATGAAAAACTGTTTTTT.

The chain recombines TRBV4-1 with TRBJ1-5; perhaps TRBD1 as D (6 bases). Germline V lookup: CDR1 MGHRA, CDR2 YSYEKL. V was trimmed by 3 bases and J by 2 bases, leaving 17 bases between them. The CDR3 has 17 amino acids. The DNA of the CDR3 is TGCGCCAGCAGCCACCCCCCGGGCGGGGGCGGCAATCAGCCCCAGCATTTT. The encoded protein is CASSHPPGGGGNQPQHF.

The chain carries TRBV11-2 and TRBJ1-4; TRBD1 might be the D (6 bases). Trimming stripped 5 bases from V and 8 bases from J, with 18 bases between. CDR1 and CDR2 (germline): SGHAT, FQNNGV. The CDR3 covers 15 residues. The CDR3 protein is CASSPGGARGEKLFF. CDR3 nucleotides: TGTGCCAGCAGCCCGGGGGGGGCGAGGGGAGAAAAACTGTTTTTT.

The chain links TRBV5-1 to TRBJ1-1; 8 bases are a match to TRBD1. The germline gives CDR1 SGHRS, CDR2 YFSETQ. V lost 4 bases to trimming and J lost 5 bases; unmatched junction nucleotides: 10. The length of the CDR3 is 15 residues. CDR3 residues: CASSPRTGPGTEAFF. CDR3 coding DNA: TGCGCCAGCAGCCCTCGGACAGGGCCGGGAACTGAAGCTTTCTTT.

This chain joins TRBV29-1 and TRBJ1-1, with 8 bases lining up with TRBD1. V lost 7 bases and J lost 3; bases outside the gene matches: 7. Germline V gene sequence: CDR1 SQVTM, CDR2 ANQGSEA. The length of the CDR3 is 13 residues. The CDR3, as DNA: TGCAGCGCTGCAGGGGGCGCCGACACTGAAGCTTTCTTT. Its translation: CSAAGGADTEAFF.

The chain is built from TRBV30 and TRBJ2-2, with D possibly TRBD2 on 5 matching bases. Germline V gives CDR1 GTSNPN, CDR2 SVGIG (reference sequence). The CDR3 covers 15 residues. The germline V and J ends were trimmed by 3 bases and 7 bases, with 18 bases remaining between them. The CDR3 sequence is CAWSVTVGVGGELFF. CDR3 nucleotide sequence: TGTGCCTGGAGCGTAACTGTCGGGGTTGGCGGGGAGCTGTTTTTT.

The V and J genes are TRBV10-1 and TRBJ2-3, with 12 bases lining up with TRBD2. J gave up 6 bases and V 6 bases, and 7 bases lay outside the gene matches. The CDR3 covers 15 residues. The germline gives CDR1 WNHNN, CDR2 SYGVQD (reference sequence). CDR3: CASSAGLAGGDTQYF. The DNA for the CDR3 is TGCGCCAGCAGCGCGGGACTAGCGGGCGGGGATACGCAGTATTTT.

This chain links TRBV5-6 with TRBJ1-2; perhaps TRBD1 as D (6 bases). Between the trimmed V and J ends, which lost 2 bases and 5 bases, there was a span of 16 bases. This CDR3 has 15 amino acids. Germline V lookup: CDR1 SGHDT, CDR2 YYEEEE. The CDR3 DNA is TGTGCCAGCAGCTTCCGACAGGCCCCTTTTTATGGCTACACCTTC. Translating it yields CASSFRQAPFYGYTF.

The rearrangement joins TRBV5-1 to TRBJ2-3, with 14 bases that match TRBD2. Losses at the gene ends were 5 bases for V and 4 bases for J; bases not matched to a gene: 12. Germline loops: CDR1 SGHRS, CDR2 YFSETQ. The CDR3 consists of 18 residues. The DNA for the CDR3 is TGCGCCAGCAGTGAGACTAGCGGGGGGGCGAAGGGCGCAGATACGCAGTATTTT. It is translated as CASSETSGGAKGADTQYF.

This chain uses TRBV6-1 with TRBJ1-1, with a weak D call TRBD1 (5 bases). CDR1 and CDR2 from the germline V gene are MNHNS and SASEGT. V dropped 0 bases and J dropped 5 bases, with 13 bases sitting between them. The CDR3 runs to 15 residues. CDR3 in DNA: TGTGCCAGCAGTGAAGCTCGGGGGGGGATGACTGAAGCTTTCTTT. As protein: CASSEARGGMTEAFF.

The chain combines TRBV12-5 with TRBJ2-4; 9 bases are a match to TRBD1. Germline-derived CDR1 and CDR2 are LGHNT and FRNRAP. The length of the CDR3 is 16 residues. The V and J ends lost 1 base and 8 bases, in that order; junction bases with no gene match: 9. This chain's CDR3 is CASGLATGTGWYIQYF. CDR3 DNA: TGTGCTAGTGGTTTGGCGACCGGGACAGGGTGGTACATTCAGTACTTC.

The chain employs TRBV5-4 and TRBJ2-1; 7 nucleotides agree with TRBD1. The J segment lost 0 bases and the V segment lost 4 bases, leaving 10 bases of the junction unmatched. This CDR3 is built from 17 residues. Per the germline V gene, CDR1 is SGHNT and CDR2 is YYREEE (reference sequence). CDR3: CASSIEPGQSSYNEQFF. As DNA, the CDR3 is TGTGCCAGCAGCATTGAACCGGGACAGAGCTCCTACAATGAGCAGTTCTTC.

This clone was detected once. The gene calls are TRBV19 and TRBJ2-1; 7 bases match TRBD2. The CDR3 extends over 16 amino acids. Losses at the gene ends were 1 base for V and 2 bases for J; bases not matched to a gene: 5. Germline V gene sequence: CDR1 LNHDA, CDR2 SQIVND (reference sequence). The CDR3 DNA sequence: TGTGCCAGTAGTATAGCTCCGGCGGGGGCCTACAATGAGCAGTTCTTC. This encodes CASSIAPAGAYNEQFF.

V is TRBV4-1 and J is TRBJ1-3, with TRBD1 identical over 10 bases. This CDR3 has 16 residues. Germline values: CDR1 MGHRA, CDR2 YSYEKL. V trimming: 1 base; J trimming: 4 bases; junction bases outside the gene matches: 4. Written as DNA, the CDR3 is TGCGCCAGCAGCCAAGTGGGACAGGGGATAGGAAACACCATATATTTT. Its translation is CASSQVGQGIGNTIYF.

The chain couples TRBV15 to TRBJ1-2; 11 bases map to TRBD1. Germline V CDR1 and CDR2: LNHNV, YYDKDF (reference sequence). V gave up 0 bases and J gave up 0 bases; unmatched junction bases: 3. This CDR3 is built from 17 residues. DNA of the CDR3: TGTGCCACCAGCAGAGATCCGGGACAGGGGGCTAACTATGGCTACACCTTC. Its translation is CATSRDPGQGANYGYTF. Full variable domain (missing parts from reference TRBV15 and TRBJ1-2): DAMVIQNPRYQVTQFGKPVTLSCSQTLNHNVMYWYQQKSSQAPKLLFHYYDKDFNNEADTPDNFQSRRPNTSFCFLDIRSPGLGDTAMYLCATSRDPGQGANYGYTFGSGTRLTVV.

The rearrangement joins TRBV14 to TRBJ2-1; TRBD1 agrees at 7 bases. The CDR3 has 14 residues. With 3 bases clipped from V and 4 bases from J, the junction kept 3 bases outside the gene matches. Germline CDR1 reads SGHDN; CDR2 reads FVKESK. CDR3 sequence (DNA): TGTGCCAGCAGCCACCTGGGACAGTACAATGAGCAGTTCTTC. The encoded protein is CASSHLGQYNEQFF.

The table lists this clone with a count of one. This chain joins TRBV6-4 and TRBJ2-1, with TRBD2 matching over 11 bases. This CDR3 has 15 amino acids. Germline V lookup: CDR1 MRHNA, CDR2 SNTAGT. The J segment lost 8 bases and the V segment lost 0 bases, leaving 3 bases of the junction unmatched. CDR3 residues: CASSDSLAGGYEQFF. CDR3 DNA sequence: TGTGCCAGCAGTGACTCGCTAGCGGGGGGCTATGAGCAGTTCTTC.

This clone was recorded only once. The V gene is TRBV7-7, the J gene TRBJ2-1; 14 nucleotides align to TRBD2. Losses at the gene ends were 5 bases for V and 9 bases for J; bases not matched to a gene: 12. Germline assignment: CDR1 SSHAT and CDR2 FNYEAQ (reference sequence). CDR3 size: 17 residues. For the CDR3, the DNA is TGTGCCAGCAGCCCTGCACGGGGACTAGCGGGGGAGACTGAGCAGTTCTTC. Translation: CASSPARGLAGETEQFF.

V usage is TRBV9 and J usage is TRBJ2-1, with 11 bases fitting TRBD2. This CDR3 spans 16 amino acids. The junction had 8 bases not matched to a gene; V was cut back by 4 bases and J by 5 bases. Germline V CDR1 and CDR2: SGDLS, YYNGEE. CDR3 protein: CASSLELAGENNEQFF. CDR3 in DNA: TGTGCCAGCAGCCTGGAACTAGCGGGGGAAAACAATGAGCAGTTCTTC.

V and J are TRBV4-1 and TRBJ1-2; weak D call: TRBD1 (6 bases). The CDR3 has 17 amino acids. Per the germline V gene, CDR1 is MGHRA and CDR2 is YSYEKL. Trimming left V 0 bases short and J 4 bases short, with 18 bases between. The CDR3 region has the DNA TGCGCCAGCAGCCAAGAGGGCCAAACAGGGAAGGTCTATGGCTACACCTTC. Translated: CASSQEGQTGKVYGYTF.

A single count supports this clone. The chain links TRBV10-3 to TRBJ2-1; the D is unclear. V gave up 4 bases and J gave up 6 bases, with 16 bases separating them. Germline CDR1 is ENHRY and CDR2 is SYGVKD. The CDR3 runs 15 residues. The CDR3: CAISGNRGSGNEQFF. Here the CDR3 DNA reads TGTGCCATCAGTGGTAATAGAGGCTCCGGCAATGAGCAGTTCTTC.

The chain joins TRBV7-3 to TRBJ1-1; no clear D gene. Germline V gene data show CDR1 as SGHTA and CDR2 as FQGTGA. V lost 2 bases and J lost 1, with 5 bases in between. The CDR3 spans 13 residues. The CDR3 bases are TGTGCCAGCAGCTTATCACAGAACACTGAAGCTTTCTTT. Protein: CASSLSQNTEAFF.